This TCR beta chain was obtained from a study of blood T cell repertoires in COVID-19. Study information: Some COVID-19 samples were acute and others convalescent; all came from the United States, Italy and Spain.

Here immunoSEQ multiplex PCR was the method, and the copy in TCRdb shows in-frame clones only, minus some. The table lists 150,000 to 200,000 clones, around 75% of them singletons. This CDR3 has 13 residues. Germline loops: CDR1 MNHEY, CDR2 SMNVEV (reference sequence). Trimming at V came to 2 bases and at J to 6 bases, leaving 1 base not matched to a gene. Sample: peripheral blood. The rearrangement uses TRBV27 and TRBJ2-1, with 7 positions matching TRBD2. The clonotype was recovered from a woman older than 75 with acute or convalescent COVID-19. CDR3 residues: CASSLGLVNEQFF. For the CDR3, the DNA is TGTGCCAGCAGTTTAGGACTAGTCAATGAGCAGTTCTTC.